This T cell receptor beta chain was identified during a study of T cell responses to AZD1222 COVID-19 vaccine. On this clone: Its target is not known.

The CDR3 totals 15 residues. With V trimmed by 2 bases and J by 0 bases, 3 bases remained unmatched. The germline V gene encodes CDR1 SGHKS and CDR2 YYEKEE (reference sequence). Assay: immunoSEQ multiplex PCR; the TCRdb copy retains only in-frame clones and omits some. Of 150,000 to 200,000 clones listed, 91% are singletons. Study-wide findings and caveats: The breadth and depth of Spike-specific TCRs increased once two AZD1222 doses had been given. Reports say nearly half of spike-specific TCRs go after unmutated variant regions. Every sample of the repertoires postdated the peak T cell response.

Sample: peripheral blood, taken 28 days after the second AZD1222 dose. The receptor was isolated from an adult who received the AZD1222 COVID-19 vaccine. The V gene is TRBV5-5, the J gene TRBJ2-3; 7 bases fit TRBD2. For the CDR3, the DNA is TGTGCCAGCAGCTTAACTAGCGCGAGCACAGATACGCAGTATTTT. Translated, it gives CASSLTSASTDTQYF.